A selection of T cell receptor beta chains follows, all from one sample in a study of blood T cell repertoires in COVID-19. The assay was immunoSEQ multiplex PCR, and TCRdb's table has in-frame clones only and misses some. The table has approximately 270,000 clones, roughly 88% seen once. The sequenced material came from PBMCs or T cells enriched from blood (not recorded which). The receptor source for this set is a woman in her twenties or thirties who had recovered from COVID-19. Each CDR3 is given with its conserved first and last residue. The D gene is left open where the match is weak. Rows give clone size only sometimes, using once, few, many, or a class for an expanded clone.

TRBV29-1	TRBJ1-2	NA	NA	TGCAGCGTTGTCCAGGATAACTATGGCTACACCTTC	CSVVQDNYGYTF
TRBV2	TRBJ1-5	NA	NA	TGTGCCAGCAGTACAGATTATAGCAATCAGCCCCAGCATTTT	CASSTDYSNQPQHF
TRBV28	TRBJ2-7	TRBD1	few	TGTGCCAGCAGACGACAGGGGGGGCGGTACGAGCAGTACTTC	CASRRQGGRYEQYF
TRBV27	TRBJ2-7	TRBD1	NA	TGTGCCAGCAGTTTAAGAGGGGGCGGCGACGAGCAGTACTTC	CASSLRGGGDEQYF
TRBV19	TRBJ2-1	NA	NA	TGTGCCAGTAGTATAGGGGTACAGGTACCCTCCTACAATGAGCAGTTCTTC	CASSIGVQVPSYNEQFF
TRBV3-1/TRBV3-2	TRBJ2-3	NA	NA	TGTGCCAGCAGCCAAGATGGGCAGGCAGTTGATACGCAGTATTTT	CASSQDGQAVDTQYF
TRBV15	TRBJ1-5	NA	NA	TGTGCCACCAGCTCGGGACACCATAGCAATCAGCCCCAGCATTTT	CATSSGHHSNQPQHF
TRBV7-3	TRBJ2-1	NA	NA	TGTGCCAGCAGCTTAGAAGGGGGTGAGCAGTTCTTC	CASSLEGGEQFF
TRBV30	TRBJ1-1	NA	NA	TGTGCCTGGAGTTACGGGACACCAAGGGAGGCTTTCTTT	CAWSYGTPREAFF
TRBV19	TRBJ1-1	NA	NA	TGTGCCAGTAGTCGTCGGGAGAGCACTGAAGCTTTCTTT	CASSRRESTEAFF
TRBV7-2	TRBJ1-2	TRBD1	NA	TGTGCCAGCAGGGAAGACAGGGGGCAGGGTGGCTACACCTTC	CASREDRGQGGYTF
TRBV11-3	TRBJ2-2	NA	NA	TGTGCCAGCAGCTTGAGGTTGACCGGGGAGCTGTTTTTT	CASSLRLTGELFF
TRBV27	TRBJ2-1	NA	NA	TGTGCCAGCAGGACCCTAGGTGGGGCCTACTCCTACAATGAGCAGTTCTTC	CASRTLGGAYSYNEQFF
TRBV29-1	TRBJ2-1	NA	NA	TGCAGCGTGACCGGGTACAATGAGCAGTTCTTC	CSVTGYNEQFF
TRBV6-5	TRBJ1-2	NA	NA	TGTGCCAGCAGCCCGCCGGAGGGAATGGGCGGCTACACCTTC	CASSPPEGMGGYTF
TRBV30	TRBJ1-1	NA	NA	TGTGCCTGCAATCGGGGGGCTGAAGCTTTCTTT	CACNRGAEAFF
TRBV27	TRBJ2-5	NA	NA	TGTGCCAGCAGTTTCCTTGGGGCAGGGTTGGTAGAGACCCAGTACTTC	CASSFLGAGLVETQYF
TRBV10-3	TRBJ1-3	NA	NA	TGTGCCACCGGACAGTTCGACTCTGGAAACACCATATATTTT	CATGQFDSGNTIYF
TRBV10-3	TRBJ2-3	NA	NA	TGTGCCATCAGTGAGGGGGCAGGCACAGATACGCAGTATTTT	CAISEGAGTDTQYF
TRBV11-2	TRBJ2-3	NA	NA	TGTGCCAGCAGCCCCCAGGATACGCAGTATTTT	CASSPQDTQYF
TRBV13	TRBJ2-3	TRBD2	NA	TGTGCCAGCAGCCCCCCTAGCGGGGGGGCAACAGATACGCAGTATTTT	CASSPPSGGATDTQYF